The 12 T cell receptor beta chains listed next were all sequenced from one sample in a study of blood T cell repertoires in COVID-19. Produced via immunoSEQ multiplex PCR; TCRdb's table is partial and in-frame only. The sample includes 200,000 to 250,000 clones, 86% of them seen just once. Sequenced sample: peripheral blood. Source of these receptors: a woman aged 45 to 65 with COVID-19, enrolled during active disease.

V and J are TRBV7-2 and TRBJ1-2; 8 bases fit TRBD1. The V segment lost 4 bases and the J segment 5 bases; nucleotides outside the gene matches: 6. The length of the CDR3 is 14 residues. Germline assignment: CDR1 SGHTA and CDR2 FQGNSA. The CDR3 loop is CASSSLTGEYGYTF. Written as DNA, the CDR3 is TGTGCCAGCAGCTCCCTGACAGGGGAGTATGGCTACACCTTC. Full variable domain (rest looked up from reference TRBV7-2 and TRBJ1-2): GAGVSQSPSNKVTEKGKDVELRCDPISGHTALYWYRQSLGQGLEFLIYFQGNSAPDKSGLPSDRFSAERTGGSVSTLTIQRTQQEDSAVYLCASSSLTGEYGYTFGSGTRLTVV.

CDR3 loop: CASSLGQGKENEQFF. The CDR3 DNA follows: TGTGCCAGCAGTCTCGGACAGGGTAAAGAAAATGAGCAGTTCTTC. The chain recombines TRBV11-1 with TRBJ2-1, with TRBD1 matching over 8 bases. V lost 6 bases, J lost 7 bases, and 11 bases stayed unmatched. The CDR3 spans 15 residues. CDR1 is SGHAT and CDR2 is FQDESV in the germline V gene (reference sequence).

The chain links TRBV5-4 to TRBJ1-1; TRBD1 agrees at 7 bases. This CDR3 has 13 residues. Germline loops: CDR1 SGHNT, CDR2 YYREEE (reference sequence). V was pared by 2 bases and J by 7 bases, with 5 bases of the junction left unmatched. CDR3 in DNA: TGTGCCAGCAGCTTCAAGAGGGACAGTGAAGCTTTCTTT. Protein: CASSFKRDSEAFF.

The chain recombines TRBV6-2 or TRBV6-3 with TRBJ1-2; D may be TRBD1 (6 bases). V was pared by 6 bases and J by 3 bases, with 29 bases between. CDR3 length equals 19 residues. Germline values: CDR1 MNHEY, CDR2 SVGEGT. The CDR3: CASSRLNPRGHTVDYGYTF. The DNA of the CDR3 is TGTGCCAGCAGCCGCCTGAACCCCAGGGGACACACCGTTGACTATGGCTACACCTTC.

The chain couples TRBV3-1 (or the pseudogene TRBV3-2) to TRBJ2-7; the match to TRBD1 covers 8 bases. Germline-derived CDR1 and CDR2 are LGHDT and YNNKEL (reference sequence). V gave up 1 base and J gave up 2 bases; unmatched junction bases: 1. The CDR3 is 14 residues long. The CDR3 region has the DNA TGTGCCAGCAGCCAAGGGACAGGGCCCTACGAGCAGTACGTC. This translates into CASSQGTGPYEQYV.

V and J are TRBV4-1 and TRBJ2-1; weak D call: TRBD2 (5 bases). This CDR3 has 18 amino acids. Germline lookup yields CDR1 MGHRA and CDR2 YSYEKL. The V end was cut by 0 bases, the J end by 1 base, with 16 bases between. For the CDR3, the DNA is TGCGCCAGCAGCCAAGATGGAAGCAGGACTGCGTCCTACAATGAGCAGTTCTTC. Protein product: CASSQDGSRTASYNEQFF.

This chain uses TRBV3-1 (or the pseudogene TRBV3-2) with TRBJ1-1; tentatively, D is TRBD1 (5 bases). CDR3 length: 16 residues. V was clipped by 2 bases and J by 5 bases, with 18 bases between them. Germline lookup yields CDR1 LGHDT and CDR2 YNNKEL (reference sequence). CDR3: CASSQTGPTGETEAFF. The CDR3 DNA reads TGTGCCAGCAGCCAAACAGGACCAACAGGTGAGACTGAAGCTTTCTTT.

The chain is built from TRBV19 and TRBJ1-5; D is ambiguous. Germline CDR1 LNHDA, CDR2 SQIVND (reference sequence). V lost 4 bases to trimming and J lost 5 bases, with 21 bases between them. The CDR3 has 17 residues. DNA of the CDR3: TGTGCCAGTAGTAACGGGGTGGGAGACACTACTCATCAGCCCCAGCATTTT. This translates into CASSNGVGDTTHQPQHF.

The V call is TRBV6-1, the J call TRBJ1-5; TRBD1 matches 8 bases. The CDR3 spans 16 residues. From germline, CDR1 is MNHNS and CDR2 SASEGT. The V segment lost 4 bases and the J segment 1 base; nucleotides outside the gene matches: 6. The CDR3 sequence: CASSATGGFSNQPQHF. In nucleotides, the CDR3 is TGTGCCAGCAGTGCCACAGGGGGTTTCAGCAATCAGCCCCAGCATTTT.

The gene calls are TRBV6-6 and TRBJ1-1; unclear D gene. The CDR3 spans 10 residues. The germline gives CDR1 MNHNY, CDR2 SVGAGI (reference sequence). V was trimmed by 2 bases and J by 8 bases, leaving 3 bases between them. The CDR3 DNA sequence: TGTGCCAGCAGTTACCGGGAAGCTTTCTTT. This codes for CASSYREAFF.

The count of this clone is one. CDR3 in DNA: TGTGCCAGCAGGAGAGACACACTCGGGACAGGGGACGCCGGGGAGCTGTTTTTT. The encoded protein is CASRRDTLGTGDAGELFF. This chain connects TRBV27 to TRBJ2-2; TRBD1 agrees at 10 bases. This CDR3 is 18 amino acids long. Germline CDR1 and CDR2: MNHEY and SMNVEV (reference sequence). Losses at the gene ends were 6 bases for V and 6 bases for J; bases not matched to a gene: 16.

The V gene is TRBV5-1, the J gene TRBJ2-3, with a weak D call TRBD2 (6 bases). V shed 0 bases and J shed 2 bases, with 16 bases lying between them. The CDR3 spans 17 residues. Germline V gene lookup returns CDR1 SGHRS and CDR2 YFSETQ. The CDR3 nucleotides are TGCGCCAGCAGCTTGGGGGGAGGAAGGGGATACACAGATACGCAGTATTTT. Protein product: CASSLGGGRGYTDTQYF.